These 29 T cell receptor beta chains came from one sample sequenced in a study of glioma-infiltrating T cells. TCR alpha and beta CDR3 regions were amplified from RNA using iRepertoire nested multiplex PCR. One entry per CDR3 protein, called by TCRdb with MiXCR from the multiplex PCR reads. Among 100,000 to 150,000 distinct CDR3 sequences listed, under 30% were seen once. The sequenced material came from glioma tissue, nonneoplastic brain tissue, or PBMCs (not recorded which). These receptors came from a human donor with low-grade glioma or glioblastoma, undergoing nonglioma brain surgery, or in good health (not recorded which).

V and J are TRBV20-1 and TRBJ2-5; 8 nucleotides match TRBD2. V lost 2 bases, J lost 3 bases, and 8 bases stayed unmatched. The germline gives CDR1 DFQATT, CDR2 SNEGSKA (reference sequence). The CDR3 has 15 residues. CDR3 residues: CSARKRLARKETQYF. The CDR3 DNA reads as TGCAGTGCTAGAAAAAGACTAGCGCGGAAAGAGACCCAGTACTTC.

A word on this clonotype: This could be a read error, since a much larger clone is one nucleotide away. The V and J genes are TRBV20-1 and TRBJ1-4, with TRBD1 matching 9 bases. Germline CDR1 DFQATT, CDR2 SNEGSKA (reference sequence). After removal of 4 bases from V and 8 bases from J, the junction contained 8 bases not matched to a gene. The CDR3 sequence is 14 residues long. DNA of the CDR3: TGCAGTGCTATACGGACAGGGGTTTCCGAAAAACTGTTTTTT. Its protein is CSAIRTGVSEKLFF.

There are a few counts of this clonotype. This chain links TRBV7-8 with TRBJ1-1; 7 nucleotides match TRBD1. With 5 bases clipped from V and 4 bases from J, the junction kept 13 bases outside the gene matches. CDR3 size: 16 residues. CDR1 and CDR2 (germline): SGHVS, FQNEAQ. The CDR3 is CASSRHRDRDITEAFF. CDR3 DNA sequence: TGTGCCAGCAGCCGTCACCGAGACAGGGATATCACTGAAGCTTTCTTT.

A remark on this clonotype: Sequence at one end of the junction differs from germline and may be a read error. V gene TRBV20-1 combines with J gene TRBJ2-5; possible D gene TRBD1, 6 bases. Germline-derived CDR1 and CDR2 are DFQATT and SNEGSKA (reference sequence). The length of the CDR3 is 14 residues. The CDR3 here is CAVYNTGTKEAQYF. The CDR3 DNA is TGCGCAGTGTACAACACCGGGACAAAAGAGGCCCAGTACTTC.

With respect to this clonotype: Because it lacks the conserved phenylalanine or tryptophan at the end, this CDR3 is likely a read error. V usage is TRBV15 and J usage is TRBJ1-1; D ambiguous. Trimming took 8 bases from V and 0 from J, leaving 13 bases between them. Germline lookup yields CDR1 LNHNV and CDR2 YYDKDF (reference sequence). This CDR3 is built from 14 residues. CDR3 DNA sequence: TGTGCCACCGTCAGGAACTCCATGAACACTGAAGCTTTCCTT. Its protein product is CATVRNSMNTEAFL.

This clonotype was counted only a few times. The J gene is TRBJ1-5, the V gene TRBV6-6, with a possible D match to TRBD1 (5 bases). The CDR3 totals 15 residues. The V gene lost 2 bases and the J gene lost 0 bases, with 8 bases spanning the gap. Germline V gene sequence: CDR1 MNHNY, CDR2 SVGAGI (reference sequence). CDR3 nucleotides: TGTGCCAGCAGTTACGGGGGTACTAGCAATCAGCCCCAGCATTTT. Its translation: CASSYGGTSNQPQHF.

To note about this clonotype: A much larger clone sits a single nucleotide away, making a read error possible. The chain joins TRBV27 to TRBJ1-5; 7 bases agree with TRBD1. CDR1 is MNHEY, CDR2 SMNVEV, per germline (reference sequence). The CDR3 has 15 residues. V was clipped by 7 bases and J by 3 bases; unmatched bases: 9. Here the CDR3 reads CASNAGQVYNQPQHF. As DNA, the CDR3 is TGTGCCAGCAATGCCGGACAGGTCTACAATCAGCCCCAGCATTTT.

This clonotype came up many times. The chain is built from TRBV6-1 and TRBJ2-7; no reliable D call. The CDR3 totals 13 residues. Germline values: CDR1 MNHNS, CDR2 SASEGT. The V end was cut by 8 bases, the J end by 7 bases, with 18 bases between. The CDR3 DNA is TGTGCCAGCGGGCACGCAGGATCCCAGGAGCAGTACGTC. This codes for CASGHAGSQEQYV.

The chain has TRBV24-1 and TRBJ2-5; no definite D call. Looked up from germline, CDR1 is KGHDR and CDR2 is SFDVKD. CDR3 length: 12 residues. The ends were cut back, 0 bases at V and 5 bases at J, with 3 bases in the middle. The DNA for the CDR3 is TGTGCCACCAGTGATTTGAGTGAGACCCAGTACTTC. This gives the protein CATSDLSETQYF.

The CDR3, as DNA: TGTGCCAGCAGCTTAGCCCAGAACTATGGCTACACCTTC. This gives the protein CASSLAQNYGYTF. This chain links TRBV11-2 with TRBJ1-2, with no clear D. In germline, CDR1 is SGHAT, CDR2 FQNNGV. V lost 1 base and J lost 2, with 5 bases in between. CDR3 length equals 13 residues.

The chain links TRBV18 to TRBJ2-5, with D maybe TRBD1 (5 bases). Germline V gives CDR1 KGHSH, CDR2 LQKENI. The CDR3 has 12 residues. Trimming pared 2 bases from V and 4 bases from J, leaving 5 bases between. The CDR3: CASSPDRETQYF. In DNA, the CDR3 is TGTGCCAGCTCACCAGACAGAGAGACCCAGTACTTC.

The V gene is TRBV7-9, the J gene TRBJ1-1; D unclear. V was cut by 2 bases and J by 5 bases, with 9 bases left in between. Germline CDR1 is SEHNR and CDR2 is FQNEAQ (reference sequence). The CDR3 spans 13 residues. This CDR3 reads CASSLLLGTEAFF. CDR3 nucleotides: TGTGCCAGCAGCTTACTCTTGGGTACTGAAGCTTTCTTT.

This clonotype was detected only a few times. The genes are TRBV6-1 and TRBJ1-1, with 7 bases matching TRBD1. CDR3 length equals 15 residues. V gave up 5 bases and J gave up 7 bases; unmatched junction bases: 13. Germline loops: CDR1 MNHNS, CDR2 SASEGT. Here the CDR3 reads CASSTRQGLNGEAFF. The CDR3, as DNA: TGTGCCAGCAGTACCAGACAGGGCCTTAACGGTGAAGCTTTCTTT.

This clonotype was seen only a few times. CDR3 region: CASTLLGGHNYGYTF. The CDR3 DNA sequence: TGTGCCAGCACCCTGCTCGGGGGCCATAACTATGGCTACACCTTC. The chain carries TRBV7-9 and TRBJ1-2; TRBD1 might be the D (6 bases). V was cut by 7 bases and J by 1 base, with 16 bases left in between. The CDR3 is made up of 15 amino acids. Germline lookup yields CDR1 SEHNR and CDR2 FQNEAQ (reference sequence). The full variable domain, in which reference TRBV7-9 and TRBJ1-2 provide the parts outside the CDR3, is DTGVSQNPRHKITKRGQNVTFRCDPISEHNRLYWYRQTLGQGPEFLTYFQNEAQLEKSRLLSDRFSAERPKGSFSTLEIQRTEQGDSAMYLCASTLLGGHNYGYTFGSGTRLTVV.

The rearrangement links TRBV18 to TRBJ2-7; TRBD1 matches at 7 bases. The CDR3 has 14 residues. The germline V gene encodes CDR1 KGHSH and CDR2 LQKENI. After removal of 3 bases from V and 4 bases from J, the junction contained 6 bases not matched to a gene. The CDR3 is CASSPSTGLYEQYV. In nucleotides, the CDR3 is TGTGCCAGCTCACCTTCGACAGGGCTGTACGAGCAGTACGTC.

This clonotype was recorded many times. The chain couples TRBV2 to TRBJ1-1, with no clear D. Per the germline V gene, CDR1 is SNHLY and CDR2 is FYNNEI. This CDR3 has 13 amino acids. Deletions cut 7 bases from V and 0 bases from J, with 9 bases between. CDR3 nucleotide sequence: TGTGCCAGCAAAGGAAACATGAACACTGAAGCTTTCTTT. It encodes CASKGNMNTEAFF.

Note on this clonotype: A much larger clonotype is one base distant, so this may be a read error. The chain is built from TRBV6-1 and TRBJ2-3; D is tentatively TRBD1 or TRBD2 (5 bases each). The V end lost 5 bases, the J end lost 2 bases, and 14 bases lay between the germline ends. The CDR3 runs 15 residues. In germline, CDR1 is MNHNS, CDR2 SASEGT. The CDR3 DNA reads TGTGCCAGCAGTAAAGGTTGGGGGAACACAGATACGCAGTATTTT. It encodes CASSKGWGNTDTQYF.

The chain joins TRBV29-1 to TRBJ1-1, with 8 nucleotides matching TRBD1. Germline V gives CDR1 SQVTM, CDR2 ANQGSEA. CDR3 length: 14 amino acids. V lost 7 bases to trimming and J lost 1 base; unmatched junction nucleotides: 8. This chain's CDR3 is CSAWPGTGNTEAFF. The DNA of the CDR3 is TGCAGCGCTTGGCCCGGGACAGGGAACACTGAAGCTTTCTTT.

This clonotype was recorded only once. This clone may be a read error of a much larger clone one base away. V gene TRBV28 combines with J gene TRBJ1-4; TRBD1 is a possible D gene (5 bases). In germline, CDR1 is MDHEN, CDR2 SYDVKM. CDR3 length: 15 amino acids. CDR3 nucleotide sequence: TGTGCCAACAGTTTATTGAGGGGAGTGCGTGAAAAACTGTTTTTT. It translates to CANSLLRGVREKLFF.

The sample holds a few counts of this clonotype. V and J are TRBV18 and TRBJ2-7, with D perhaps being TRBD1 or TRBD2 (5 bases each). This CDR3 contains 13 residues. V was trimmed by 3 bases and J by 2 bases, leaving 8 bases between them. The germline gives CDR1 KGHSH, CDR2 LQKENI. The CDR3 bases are TGTGCCAGCTCACCGAGGGGAACCTACGAGCAGTACGTC. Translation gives CASSPRGTYEQYV.

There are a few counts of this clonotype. The CDR3 DNA is TGTGCCAGCAGCTTACGCGGCGGGCAGGGAAACAATGAGCAGTTCTTC. Translating gives CASSLRGGQGNNEQFF. The V gene is TRBV11-2, the J gene TRBJ2-1; D could derive from TRBD1 or TRBD2 (5 bases each). CDR1 is SGHAT and CDR2 is FQNNGV in the germline V gene. CDR3 length: 16 amino acids. Trimming removed 2 bases at V and 5 bases at J, with 16 bases between.

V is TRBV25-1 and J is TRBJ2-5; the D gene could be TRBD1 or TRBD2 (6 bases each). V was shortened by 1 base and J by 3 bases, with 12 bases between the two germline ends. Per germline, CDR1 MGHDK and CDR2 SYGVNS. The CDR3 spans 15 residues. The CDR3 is CASSEWGDKEETQYF. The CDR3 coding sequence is TGTGCCAGCAGTGAATGGGGGGACAAAGAAGAGACCCAGTACTTC.

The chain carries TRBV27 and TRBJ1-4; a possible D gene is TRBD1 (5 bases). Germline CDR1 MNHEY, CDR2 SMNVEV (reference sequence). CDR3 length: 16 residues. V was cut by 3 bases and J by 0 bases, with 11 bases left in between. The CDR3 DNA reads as TGTGCCAGCAGTTTCCGCCGGGGCACAACTAATGAAAAACTGTTTTTT. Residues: CASSFRRGTTNEKLFF. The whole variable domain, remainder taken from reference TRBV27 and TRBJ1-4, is EAQVTQNPRYLITVTGKKLTVTCSQNMNHEYMSWYRQDPGLGLRQIYYSMNVEVTDKGDVPEGYKVSRKEKRNFPLILESPSPNQTSLYFCASSFRRGTTNEKLFFGSGTQLSVL.

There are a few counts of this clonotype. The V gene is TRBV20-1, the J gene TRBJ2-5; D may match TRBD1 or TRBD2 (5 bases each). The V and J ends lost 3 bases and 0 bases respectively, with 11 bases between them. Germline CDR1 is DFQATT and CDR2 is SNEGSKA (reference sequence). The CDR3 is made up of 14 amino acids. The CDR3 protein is CSARGVGYQETQYF. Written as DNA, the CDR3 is TGCAGTGCTAGGGGGGTGGGGTACCAAGAGACCCAGTACTTC.

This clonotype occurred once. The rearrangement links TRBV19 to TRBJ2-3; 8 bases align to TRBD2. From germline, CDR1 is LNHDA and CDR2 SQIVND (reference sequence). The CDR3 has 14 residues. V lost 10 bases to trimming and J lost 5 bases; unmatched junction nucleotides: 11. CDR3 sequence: CAIGRGGLEDTQYF. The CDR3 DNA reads TGTGCCATCGGGAGGGGTGGGCTTGAAGATACGCAGTATTTT.

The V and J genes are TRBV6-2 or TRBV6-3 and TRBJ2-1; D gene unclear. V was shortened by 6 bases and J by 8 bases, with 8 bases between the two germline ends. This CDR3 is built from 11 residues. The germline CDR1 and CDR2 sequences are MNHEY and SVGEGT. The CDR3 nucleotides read TGTGCCAGCAGGTGGGTCGATGAGCAGTTCTTC. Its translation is CASRWVDEQFF.

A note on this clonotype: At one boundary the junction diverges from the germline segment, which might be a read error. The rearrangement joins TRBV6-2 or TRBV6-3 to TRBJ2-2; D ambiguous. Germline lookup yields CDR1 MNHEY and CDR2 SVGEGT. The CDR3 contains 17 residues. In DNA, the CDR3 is TGTGCCAGCACCCCACCAAGTTCAGGTGTGAACTCCGGGGAGCTGTTTTTT. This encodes CASTPPSSGVNSGELFF.

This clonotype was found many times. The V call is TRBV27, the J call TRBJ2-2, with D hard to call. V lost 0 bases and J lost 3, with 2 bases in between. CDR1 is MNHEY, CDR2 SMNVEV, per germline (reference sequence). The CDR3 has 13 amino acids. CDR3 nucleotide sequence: TGTGCCAGCAGTTTATCGGACACCGGGGAGCTGTTTTTT. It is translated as CASSLSDTGELFF.

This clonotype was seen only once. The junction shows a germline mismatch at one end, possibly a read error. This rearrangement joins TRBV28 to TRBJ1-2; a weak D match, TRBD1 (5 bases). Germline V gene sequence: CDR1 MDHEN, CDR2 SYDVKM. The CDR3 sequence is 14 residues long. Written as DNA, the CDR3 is TGTGCCAGCAGTTTACCCCCAGGGACCTATGGCAACACCTTC. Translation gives CASSLPPGTYGNTF.